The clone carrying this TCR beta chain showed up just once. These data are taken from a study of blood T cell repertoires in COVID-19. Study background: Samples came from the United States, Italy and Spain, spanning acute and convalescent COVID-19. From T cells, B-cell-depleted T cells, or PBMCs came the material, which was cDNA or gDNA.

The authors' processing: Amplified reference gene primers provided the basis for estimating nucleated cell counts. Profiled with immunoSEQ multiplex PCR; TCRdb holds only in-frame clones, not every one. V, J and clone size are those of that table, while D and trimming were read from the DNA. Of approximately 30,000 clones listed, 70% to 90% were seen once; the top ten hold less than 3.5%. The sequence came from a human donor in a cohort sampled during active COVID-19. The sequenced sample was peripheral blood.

The CDR3 sequence: CASSQSGNTGELFF. CDR3 sequence (DNA): TGTGCCAGCAGCCAGTCAGGGAACACCGGGGAGCTGTTTTTT. V gene TRBV3-1 (or the pseudogene TRBV3-2) combines with J gene TRBJ2-2; D is undetermined. The V end lost 3 bases, the J end lost 1 base, and 6 bases lay between the germline ends. This CDR3 region has 14 residues. Germline V gene data show CDR1 as LGHDT and CDR2 as YNNKEL (reference sequence).